This entry describes one T cell receptor (beta chain). The antigen is unknown. This sample is part of a study of Ad26.COV2.S vaccination and SARS-CoV-2 variants. Study-wide points: Those who received the vaccine showed greater spike-specific TCR breadth than those given placebo.

TCRdb's table, derived via immunoSEQ multiplex PCR, lists solely in-frame clones and lacks some. The table records about 350,000 clones, around 89% of them present only once. The CDR3 is made up of 19 amino acids. Germline CDR1 MDHEN, CDR2 SYDVKM. V lost 5 bases, J lost 0 bases, and 11 bases stayed unmatched. The sample's treatment: roughly 19 received Ad26.COV2.S at low or high dose, single or two shots; about 5 received placebo; per-sample allocation not given. Samples were taken on day 63 after the first vaccine or placebo injection. This sequence joins TRBV28 and TRBJ2-6, with 9 bases matching TRBD1. The input for sequencing was peripheral blood, taken in a trial of Ad26.COV2.S vaccine versus placebo. The TCR comes from a person aged 18 to 59 who received the Ad26.COV2.S COVID-19 vaccine or a placebo. The CDR3 reads CASSPGPGTGSSGANVLTF. The CDR3 DNA is TGTGCCAGCAGTCCAGGCCCCGGGACAGGGAGCTCTGGGGCCAACGTCCTGACTTTC.